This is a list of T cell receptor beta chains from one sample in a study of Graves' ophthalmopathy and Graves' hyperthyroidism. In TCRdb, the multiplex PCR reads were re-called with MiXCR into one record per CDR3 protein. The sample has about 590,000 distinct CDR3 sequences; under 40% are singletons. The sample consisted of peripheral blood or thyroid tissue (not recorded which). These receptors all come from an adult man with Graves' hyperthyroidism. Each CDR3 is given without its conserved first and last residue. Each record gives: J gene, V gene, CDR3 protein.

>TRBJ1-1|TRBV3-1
ASSQEGSRQGAF
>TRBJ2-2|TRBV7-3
ASSPRSSGTTGELF
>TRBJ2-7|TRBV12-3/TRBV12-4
ASGPPGLAGNEQY
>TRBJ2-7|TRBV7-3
ASSLTYGHEQY
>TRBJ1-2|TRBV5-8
ASSLGGTFSYGYT
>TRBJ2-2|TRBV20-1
SARLSSGGYTGELF
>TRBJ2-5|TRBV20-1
SAQAGGDHQETQY
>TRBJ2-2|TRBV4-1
ASSNQQGELF
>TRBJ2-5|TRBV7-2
ASSPGRGETQY
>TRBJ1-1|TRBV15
ATSSYGPGNTEAF
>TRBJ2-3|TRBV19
ASSLSPGTSGRATDTQY
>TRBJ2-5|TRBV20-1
SAREGQGKKTQY
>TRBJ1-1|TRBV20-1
SAYRTLNTEAF
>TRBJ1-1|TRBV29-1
SSPPGGTNTEAF
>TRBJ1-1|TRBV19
ASSTQRNTEAF
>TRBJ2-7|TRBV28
ASSPPGLALYEQY
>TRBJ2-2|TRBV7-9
ASSLGAVGELF
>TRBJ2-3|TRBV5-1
ASSADSTDTQY
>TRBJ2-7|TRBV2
ASNDRAQSYEQY
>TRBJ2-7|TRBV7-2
ASSPQGRSYEQY
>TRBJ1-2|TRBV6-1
ASSYPGGDYGYT
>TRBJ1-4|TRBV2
ASSEGRQGVREKLF
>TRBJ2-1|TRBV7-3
ASSFGTSEDEQF
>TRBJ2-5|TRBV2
ASSVEGVGEETQY
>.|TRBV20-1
SARADLRMGNIQY
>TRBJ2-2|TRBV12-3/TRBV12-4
ASSFSGTPRTGELF
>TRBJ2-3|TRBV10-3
AIRRQGSVDTQY
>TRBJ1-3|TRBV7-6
ASSLGWGLSGNTIY
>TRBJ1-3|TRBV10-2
ASSLTGSGNTIY
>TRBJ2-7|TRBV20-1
SALRDRGDYEQY
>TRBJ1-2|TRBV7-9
ASSFRDRGRRGYGYT
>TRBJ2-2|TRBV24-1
ATSDRTGNTGELF
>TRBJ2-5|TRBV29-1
SLSGTGETQY
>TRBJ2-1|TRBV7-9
ASSLAGAEQF
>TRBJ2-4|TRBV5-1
ASSSGGEKNIQY
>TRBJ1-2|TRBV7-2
ATAPGGRANYGYT
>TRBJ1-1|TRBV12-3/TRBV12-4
ASSLWAGGSNTEAF
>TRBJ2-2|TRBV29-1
SVVWNTGELF
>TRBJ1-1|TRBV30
AWVGESREAF
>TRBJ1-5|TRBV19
ASRTRGDRTNQPQH
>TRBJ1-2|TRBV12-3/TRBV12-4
ASTERQAGHGYT
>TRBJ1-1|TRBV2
ARRASGGVEGSGEAF
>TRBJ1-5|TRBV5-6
ASSLGDGQPQH
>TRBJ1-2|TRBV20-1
SATPPANYGYT
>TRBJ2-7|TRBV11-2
ASSFGQTHYEQY
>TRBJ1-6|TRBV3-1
ASSQVGNSPLH
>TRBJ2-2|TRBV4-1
ASSQEGEGGELF
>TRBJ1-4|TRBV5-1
ASSLTGAVNEKLF
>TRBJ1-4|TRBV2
ASSESRTGGREKLF
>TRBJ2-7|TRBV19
ACSDSYEQY
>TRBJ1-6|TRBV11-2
ASSLVSGIASPLH
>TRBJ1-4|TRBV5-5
ASSPLGRRIATNEKLF
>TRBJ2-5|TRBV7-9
ASSLDSGTGQETQY
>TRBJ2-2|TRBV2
ASSDGIDRDRRLANTGELF
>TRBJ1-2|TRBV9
ASSVGGAGYT
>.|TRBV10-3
AISIPGQRNEQF
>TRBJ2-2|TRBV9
ASSVGTVNTGELF